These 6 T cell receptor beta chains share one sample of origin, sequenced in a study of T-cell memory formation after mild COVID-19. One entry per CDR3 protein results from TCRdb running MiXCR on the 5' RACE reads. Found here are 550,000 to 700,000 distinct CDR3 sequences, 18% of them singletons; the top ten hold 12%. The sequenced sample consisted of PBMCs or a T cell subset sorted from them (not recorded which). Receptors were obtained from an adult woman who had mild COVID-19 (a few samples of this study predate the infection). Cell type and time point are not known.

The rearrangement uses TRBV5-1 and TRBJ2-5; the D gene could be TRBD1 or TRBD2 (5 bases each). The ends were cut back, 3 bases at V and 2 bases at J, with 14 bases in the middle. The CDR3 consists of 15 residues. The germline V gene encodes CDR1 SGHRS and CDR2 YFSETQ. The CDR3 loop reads CASSSFLGVQETQYF. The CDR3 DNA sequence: TGCGCCAGCAGCTCCTTCCTGGGGGTTCAAGAGACCCAGTACTTC.

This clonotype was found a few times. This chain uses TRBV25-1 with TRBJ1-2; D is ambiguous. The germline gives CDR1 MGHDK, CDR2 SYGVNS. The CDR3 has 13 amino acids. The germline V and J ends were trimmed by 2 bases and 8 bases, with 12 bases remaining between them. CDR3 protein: CASSEQGRLGYTF. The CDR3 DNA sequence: TGTGCCAGCAGTGAACAAGGGAGGCTCGGCTACACCTTC.

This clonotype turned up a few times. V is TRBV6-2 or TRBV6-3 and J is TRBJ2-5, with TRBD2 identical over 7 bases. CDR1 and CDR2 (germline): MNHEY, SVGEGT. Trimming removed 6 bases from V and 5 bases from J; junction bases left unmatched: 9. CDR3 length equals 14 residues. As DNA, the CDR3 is TGTGCCAGCAGCGACGCCGGGAGGACGGAGACCCAGTACTTC. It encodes CASSDAGRTETQYF.

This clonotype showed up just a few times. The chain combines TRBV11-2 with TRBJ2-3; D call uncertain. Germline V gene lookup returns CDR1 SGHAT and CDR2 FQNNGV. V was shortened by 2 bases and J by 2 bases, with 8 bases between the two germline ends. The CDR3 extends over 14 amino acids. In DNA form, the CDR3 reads TGTGCCAGCAGCTTAATGGGCCTCACAGATACGCAGTATTTT. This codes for CASSLMGLTDTQYF.

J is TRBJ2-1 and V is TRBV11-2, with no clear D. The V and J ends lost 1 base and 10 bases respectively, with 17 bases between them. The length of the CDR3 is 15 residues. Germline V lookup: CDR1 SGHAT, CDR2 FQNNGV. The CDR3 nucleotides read TGTGCCAGCAGCTTAGGTTGGACCCCGTTCTTCGAGCAGTTCTTC. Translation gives CASSLGWTPFFEQFF.

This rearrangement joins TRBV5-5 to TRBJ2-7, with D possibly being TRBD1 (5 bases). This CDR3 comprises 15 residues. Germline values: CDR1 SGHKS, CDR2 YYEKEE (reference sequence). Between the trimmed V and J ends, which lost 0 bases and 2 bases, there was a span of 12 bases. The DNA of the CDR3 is TGTGCCAGCAGCTTGGGGGCAGGACAAACCTACGAGCAGTACTTC. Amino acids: CASSLGAGQTYEQYF.